This TCR beta chain was profiled in a study of T cells in localized non-small cell lung cancer. This clone was seen only a few times. Its cognate antigen is unknown. Other DNA sequences in the sample encode the same CDR3. CDR1 and CDR2 (germline): SGHNT, YYREEE (reference sequence). This CDR3 is built from 15 residues. Trimming took 3 bases from V and 3 from J; bases not matched to a gene: 2. Study-level points and caveats: Uninvolved adjacent lung showed peak T cell clonality, exceeding tumor. Higher adjacent-lung clonality was associated with shorter survival.

Here immunoSEQ multiplex PCR was the method, and the copy in TCRdb shows in-frame clones only, minus some. The sample lists more than 30,000 clones; approximately 91% were seen once. This TCR was sampled from a woman between 35 and 70 years old with stage III lung adenocarcinoma. The chain carries TRBV5-4 and TRBJ2-1; 11 bases are a match to TRBD1. The material was peripheral blood mononuclear cells, obtained before any cancer treatment. CDR3 bases: TGTGCCAGCAGCTCCGGGACAGGGGGCTACAATGAGCAGTTCTTC. Translation: CASSSGTGGYNEQFF.